Following are 13 T cell receptor beta chains from one sample sequenced in a study of Ad26.COV2.S vaccination and SARS-CoV-2 variants (dated by TCRdb to the early 2020s). The sample's treatment or condition label is to be understood as: around 19 received Ad26.COV2.S at low or high dose, single or two shots; 5 received placebo; per-sample allocation not given. For vaccine and placebo recipients, repertoires were sequenced using samples collected on day 63 after the first injection. Library prep was done by the immunoSEQ multiplex PCR assay. Not all clones reach the TCRdb copy of this immuneACCESS table, which keeps in-frame sequences only. Checked studies attribute under half of the gap to unresolved V genes and leave the rest unexplained. In all, the sample holds 200,000 to 300,000 clones, and roughly 87% of those were seen once. The ten most abundant clones make up roughly 3% of the sample. Sequenced material: peripheral blood, taken in a trial of Ad26.COV2.S vaccine versus placebo. The receptor source for this set is a person between 18 and 65 years old who received the Ad26.COV2.S COVID-19 vaccine or a placebo.

The V and J genes are TRBV14 and TRBJ1-2, with 8 bases matching TRBD1. The J segment lost 7 bases and the V segment lost 0 bases, leaving 7 bases of the junction unmatched. CDR3 size: 15 residues. Germline CDR1 is SGHDN and CDR2 is FVKESK. This chain's CDR3 is CASSQERTGRGGYTF. CDR3 DNA: TGTGCCAGCAGCCAAGAGAGGACAGGGCGGGGTGGCTACACCTTC.

With regard to this clone: At one end, the junction sequence differs from germline, possibly due to a read error. The chain carries TRBV7-9 and TRBJ2-5; D perhaps matches TRBD2 (5 bases). There are 14 residues in the CDR3. Looked up from germline, CDR1 is SEHNR and CDR2 is FQNEAQ (reference sequence). CDR3 amino acids: CASSLRGEQGTQYF. As DNA, the CDR3 is TGTGCCAGCAGCTTACGGGGAGAACAAGGGACCCAGTACTTC.

This clone has a single count. The V and J genes are TRBV14 and TRBJ2-5, with 10 bases lining up with TRBD1. This CDR3 contains 20 residues. CDR1 SGHDN and CDR2 FVKESK come from the germline V gene. The J segment lost 2 bases and the V segment lost 3 bases, leaving 18 bases of the junction unmatched. CDR3: CASSHAPLTAWGQGQETQYF. The CDR3 DNA reads as TGTGCCAGCAGCCACGCTCCCCTGACCGCCTGGGGACAGGGGCAAGAGACCCAGTACTTC.

For the CDR3, the DNA is TGTGCCAGCAGATCGGACTCCCGCGCTTTCTTT. Protein: CASRSDSRAFF. This chain joins TRBV12-3 or TRBV12-4 and TRBJ1-1; D not certain. Trimming shortened V by 6 bases and J by 11 bases, and 13 bases separated the two germline ends. This CDR3 has 11 amino acids.

This sequence joins TRBV19 and TRBJ2-2; 7 bases agree with TRBD1. The CDR3 is 16 residues long. Germline V gene sequence: CDR1 LNHDA, CDR2 SQIVND (reference sequence). After removal of 4 bases from V and 4 bases from J, the junction contained 9 bases not matched to a gene. CDR3 nucleotide sequence: TGTGCCAGTAGTACCTCCGGGACAGTCAGCACCGGGGAGCTGTTTTTT. It yields the protein CASSTSGTVSTGELFF. Full variable domain (remainder filled in from reference TRBV19 and TRBJ2-2): DGGITQSPKYLFRKEGQNVTLSCEQNLNHDAMYWYRQDPGQGLRLIYYSQIVNDFQKGDIAEGYSVSREKKESFPLTVTSAQKNPTAFYLCASSTSGTVSTGELFFGEGSRLTVL.

The genes are TRBV7-2 and TRBJ1-6; a weak D match, TRBD1 (5 bases). This CDR3 has 15 amino acids. CDR1 SGHTA and CDR2 FQGNSA come from the germline V gene. Trimming cost V 2 bases and J 5 bases, with 10 bases left between them. Here the CDR3 DNA reads TGTGCCAGCAGCTTACAGGGAGGGAATAATTCACCCCTCCACTTT. Its translation: CASSLQGGNNSPLHF.

J is TRBJ2-3 and V is TRBV9; TRBD2 might be the D (6 bases). Trimming took 0 bases from V and 0 from J, leaving 11 bases between them. Germline V CDR1 and CDR2: SGDLS, YYNGEE. The CDR3 contains 16 residues. CDR3: CASSVGLRGSTDTQYF. The DNA for the CDR3 is TGTGCCAGCAGCGTAGGATTGCGGGGAAGCACAGATACGCAGTATTTT.

This clone was picked up a small number of times. The V call is TRBV3-1 (or the pseudogene TRBV3-2), the J call TRBJ1-5; 8 nucleotides agree with TRBD1. This CDR3 contains 14 residues. J lost 4 bases, V lost 3 bases, and 2 bases had no gene match. The germline V gene has CDR1 LGHDT and CDR2 YNNKEL (reference sequence). In DNA form, the CDR3 reads TGTGCCAGCAGCCAGGGACAGGCAAATCAGCCCCAGCATTTT. It yields the protein CASSQGQANQPQHF.

This clone showed up just once. The V call is TRBV10-1, the J call TRBJ2-1, with a weak D call TRBD2 (6 bases). The germline V gene encodes CDR1 WNHNN and CDR2 SYGVQD (reference sequence). The CDR3 spans 15 residues. V gave up 1 base and J gave up 2 bases, with 9 bases separating them. CDR3 region: CASSELGGAYNEQFF. In nucleotides, the CDR3 is TGCGCCAGCAGTGAGTTGGGCGGGGCCTACAATGAGCAGTTCTTC.

The chain is built from TRBV2 and TRBJ2-7, with a tentative D call TRBD1 (6 bases). This CDR3 is built from 13 residues. The germline V gene has CDR1 SNHLY and CDR2 FYNNEI. Trimming pared 5 bases from V and 2 bases from J, leaving 10 bases between. The chain's CDR3 is CASSRDITYEQYF. DNA of the CDR3: TGTGCCAGCAGTCGGGACATTACCTACGAGCAGTACTTC.

This clone occurred many times. This chain uses TRBV11-2 with TRBJ1-1, with a tentative D call TRBD1 (6 bases). Between the trimmed V and J ends, which lost 6 bases and 2 bases, there was a span of 13 bases. CDR1 is SGHAT and CDR2 is FQNNGV in the germline V gene. The CDR3 contains 14 residues. CDR3 sequence reads: CASSPRGVNTEAFF. CDR3 nucleotide sequence: TGTGCCAGCAGTCCTAGGGGGGTAAACACTGAAGCTTTCTTT.

The V gene is TRBV18, the J gene TRBJ2-4; no clear D. Germline loops: CDR1 KGHSH, CDR2 LQKENI. V lost 2 bases and J lost 0, with 8 bases in between. This CDR3 has 15 residues. As DNA, the CDR3 is TGTGCCAGCTCACCAGGGGTGGTAGCCAAAAACATTCAGTACTTC. This translates into CASSPGVVAKNIQYF.

This chain joins TRBV7-2 and TRBJ2-1; 11 positions match TRBD2. V shed 5 bases and J 0 bases; nucleotides not matched to a gene: 12. The CDR3 totals 19 residues. Germline values: CDR1 SGHTA, CDR2 FQGNSA. This chain's CDR3 is CASSLPRGSGGVSYNEQFF. The CDR3 DNA reads TGTGCCAGCAGCCTCCCCCGAGGTAGCGGGGGGGTCTCCTACAATGAGCAGTTCTTC.